Each of the 2 T cell receptor beta chains below was sequenced from the same sample in a study of shared clonotypes between healthy human individuals. Assay: immunoSEQ multiplex PCR; the TCRdb copy retains only in-frame clones and omits some. The sample contains 550,000 to 750,000 clones, 95% to 96% of which appear only once. It was CD45RO-negative cells, positively selected for CCR7, that made up naive CD8 cells, with terminally differentiated effector memory CD45RA+ cells excluded. Sequencing used naive CD8+ T cells sorted from blood. The source is a woman in her 30s in good health.

The DNA of the CDR3 is TGTGCCAGCAGCTCGGGACAGGAGGGGGAAAAACTGTTTTTT. This codes for CASSSGQEGEKLFF. The rearrangement uses TRBV9 and TRBJ1-4; 8 positions agree with TRBD1. From germline, CDR1 is SGDLS and CDR2 YYNGEE. The length of the CDR3 is 14 residues. J gave up 8 bases and V 4 bases, and 7 bases lay outside the gene matches.

The rearrangement links TRBV5-6 to TRBJ2-7; TRBD2 might be the D (6 bases). The ends were cut back, 3 bases at V and 7 bases at J, with 8 bases in the middle. This CDR3 is built from 11 residues. Germline CDR1 is SGHDT and CDR2 is YYEEEE. This CDR3 is CASSYGGEQYF. CDR3 sequence (DNA): TGTGCCAGCAGCTACGGAGGGGAGCAGTACTTC.